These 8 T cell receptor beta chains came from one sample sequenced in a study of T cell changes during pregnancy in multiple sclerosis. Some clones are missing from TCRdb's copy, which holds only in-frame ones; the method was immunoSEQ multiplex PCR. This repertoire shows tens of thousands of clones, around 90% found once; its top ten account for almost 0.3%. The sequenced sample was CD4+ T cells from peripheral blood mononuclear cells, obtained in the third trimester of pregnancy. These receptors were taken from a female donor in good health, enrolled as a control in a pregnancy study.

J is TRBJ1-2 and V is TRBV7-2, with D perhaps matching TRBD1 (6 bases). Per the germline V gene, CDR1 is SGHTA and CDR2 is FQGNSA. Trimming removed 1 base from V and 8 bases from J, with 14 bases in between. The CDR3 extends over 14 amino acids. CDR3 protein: CASSLEWGGRGYTF. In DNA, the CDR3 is TGTGCCAGCAGCTTAGAGTGGGGGGGCAGAGGCTACACCTTC.

The CDR3 sequence: CAISGTGTTGELFF. CDR3 DNA sequence: TGTGCCATTTCCGGGACAGGAACCACCGGGGAGCTGTTTTTT. The J gene is TRBJ2-2, the V gene TRBV10-3, with 8 nucleotides matching TRBD1. This CDR3 has 14 residues. Germline V gene lookup returns CDR1 ENHRY and CDR2 SYGVKD. V was clipped by 9 bases and J by 4 bases; unmatched bases: 7.

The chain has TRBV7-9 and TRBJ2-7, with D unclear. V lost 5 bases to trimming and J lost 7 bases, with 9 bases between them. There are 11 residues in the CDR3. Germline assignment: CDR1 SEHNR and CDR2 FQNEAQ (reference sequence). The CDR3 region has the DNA TGTGCCAGCAGCCCCCTGGAGGAGCAGTACTTC. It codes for CASSPLEEQYF.

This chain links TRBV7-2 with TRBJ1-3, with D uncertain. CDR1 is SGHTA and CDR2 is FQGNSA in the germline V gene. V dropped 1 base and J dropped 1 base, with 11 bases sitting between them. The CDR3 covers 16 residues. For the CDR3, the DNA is TGTGCCAGCAGCTTAGTCGGCAGGTCATCTGGAAACACCATATATTTT. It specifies CASSLVGRSSGNTIYF. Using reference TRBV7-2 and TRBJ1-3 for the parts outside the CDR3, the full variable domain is GAGVSQSPSNKVTEKGKDVELRCDPISGHTALYWYRQSLGQGLEFLIYFQGNSAPDKSGLPSDRFSAERTGGSVSTLTIQRTQQEDSAVYLCASSLVGRSSGNTIYFGEGSWLTVV.

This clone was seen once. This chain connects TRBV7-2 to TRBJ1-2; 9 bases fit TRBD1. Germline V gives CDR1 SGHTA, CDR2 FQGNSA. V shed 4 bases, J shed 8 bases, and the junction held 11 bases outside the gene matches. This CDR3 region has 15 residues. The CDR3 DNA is TGTGCCAGCAGCTCCTCCATAACACAGGGGGCGGGCTACACCTTC. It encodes CASSSSITQGAGYTF. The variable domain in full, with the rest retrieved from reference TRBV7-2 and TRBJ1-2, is GAGVSQSPSNKVTEKGKDVELRCDPISGHTALYWYRQSLGQGLEFLIYFQGNSAPDKSGLPSDRFSAERTGGSVSTLTIQRTQQEDSAVYLCASSSSITQGAGYTFGSGTRLTVV.

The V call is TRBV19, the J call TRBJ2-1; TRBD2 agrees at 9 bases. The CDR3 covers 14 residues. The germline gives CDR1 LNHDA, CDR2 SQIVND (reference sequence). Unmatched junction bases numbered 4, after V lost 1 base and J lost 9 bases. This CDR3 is CASSIGGGAIEQFF. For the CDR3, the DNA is TGTGCCAGTAGTATAGGCGGGGGGGCGATTGAGCAGTTCTTC.

The CDR3: CASSPGFLDYGYTF. The CDR3 DNA reads TGTGCCAGCAGCCCAGGGTTTCTGGACTATGGCTACACCTTC. This chain joins TRBV5-6 and TRBJ1-2; D possibly corresponds to TRBD1 (5 bases). Trimming left V 4 bases short and J 3 bases short, with 13 bases between. The CDR3 runs 14 residues. Germline values: CDR1 SGHDT, CDR2 YYEEEE.

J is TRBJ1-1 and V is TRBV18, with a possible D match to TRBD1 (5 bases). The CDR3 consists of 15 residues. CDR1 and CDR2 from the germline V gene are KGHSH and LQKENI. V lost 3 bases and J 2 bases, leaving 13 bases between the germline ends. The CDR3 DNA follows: TGTGCCAGCTCACCTACGAGCGGGGGAAACACTGAAGCTTTCTTT. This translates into CASSPTSGGNTEAFF.